A single sample is the source of the 8 T cell receptor beta chains below, sequenced in a study of cytomegalovirus exposure and HLA in healthy donors. The PCR had 60 Vbeta and 13 Jbeta primers. TCRdb's copy holds only in-frame clones and misses some; the assay was immunoSEQ multiplex PCR. The sample carries 55,000 to 80,000 clones, roughly 80% recorded once. Material for sequencing was PBMCs. All receptors derive from a woman in her twenties or thirties in good health and CMV-seronegative.

The chain carries TRBV9 and TRBJ1-2; 8 bases are a match to TRBD1. The CDR3 is 17 amino acids. Germline V gene lookup returns CDR1 SGDLS and CDR2 YYNGEE. V dropped 0 bases and J dropped 4; count of bases not matched to a gene: 11. CDR3 region: CASSVDRTGLLGYGYTF. The CDR3 DNA reads as TGTGCCAGCAGCGTAGATCGGACAGGGTTGTTGGGCTATGGCTACACCTTC.

This clone was recorded once. The V and J genes are TRBV5-1 and TRBJ2-2, with 7 bases lining up with TRBD1. The CDR3 consists of 15 residues. Germline V gene data show CDR1 as SGHRS and CDR2 as YFSETQ. J was trimmed by 6 bases and V by 2 bases; bases with no gene match: 7. Here the CDR3 reads CASSFQGDNAGELFF. CDR3 nucleotide sequence: TGCGCCAGCAGCTTCCAGGGGGATAACGCCGGGGAGCTGTTTTTT.

This chain links TRBV6-6 with TRBJ2-5; D not certain. Germline CDR1 and CDR2: MNHNY and SVGAGI (reference sequence). Trimming left V 0 bases short and J 3 bases short, with 2 bases between. The CDR3 length is 12 residues. Here the CDR3 reads CASSYSEETQYF. CDR3 DNA: TGTGCCAGCAGTTACTCCGAAGAGACCCAGTACTTC.

CDR3 bases: TGTGCCAGCAGTTCTTTACCGGGGACCTACGAGCAGTACTTC. It codes for CASSSLPGTYEQYF. The V gene is TRBV27, the J gene TRBJ2-7; perhaps TRBD2 as D (5 bases). Trimming removed 4 bases at V and 2 bases at J, with 12 bases between. Germline assignment: CDR1 MNHEY and CDR2 SMNVEV (reference sequence). The length of the CDR3 is 14 residues.

The chain couples TRBV12-5 to TRBJ2-7; 8 bases agree with TRBD1. Germline V CDR1 and CDR2: LGHNT, FRNRAP. V gave up 3 bases and J gave up 1 base; unmatched junction bases: 5. The CDR3 runs 15 residues. DNA for the CDR3: TGTGCTAGTGGTTTCGACAGGGGACCATCCTACGAGCAGTACTTC. Protein: CASGFDRGPSYEQYF. Using reference TRBV12-5 and TRBJ2-7 for the parts outside the CDR3, the full variable domain is DARVTQTPRHKVTEMGQEVTMRCQPILGHNTVFWYRQTMMQGLELLAYFRNRAPLDDSGMPKDRFSAEMPDATLATLKIQPSEPRDSAVYFCASGFDRGPSYEQYFGPGTRLTVT.

The chain joins TRBV6-1 to TRBJ2-1, with TRBD2 as a possible D gene (7 bases). V dropped 1 base and J dropped 6 bases, with 25 bases sitting between them. The CDR3 is made up of 19 amino acids. In germline, CDR1 is MNHNS, CDR2 SASEGT. CDR3 protein: CASSEGPWYQGRGINEQFF. Here the CDR3 DNA reads TGTGCCAGCAGTGAAGGACCGTGGTATCAGGGGAGGGGTATCAATGAGCAGTTCTTC.

This chain links TRBV7-9 with TRBJ1-2; TRBD1 matches 7 bases. CDR3 length: 15 residues. Trimming cost V 1 base and J 4 bases; bases outside gene matches: 6. Germline V CDR1 and CDR2: SEHNR, FQNEAQ (reference sequence). As DNA, the CDR3 is TGTGCCAGCAGCTTAGGTAGCAACAGGGGCTATGGCTACACCTTC. As protein: CASSLGSNRGYGYTF.

The CDR3 DNA reads as TGTGCCAGCAGCTTAGTCGGGGGACCCCCCTACGAGCAGTACTTC. Its protein product is CASSLVGGPPYEQYF. The chain links TRBV7-9 to TRBJ2-7; D is possibly TRBD2 (6 bases). V was clipped by 1 base and J by 2 bases, with 12 bases between them. The CDR3 is made up of 15 amino acids. Germline CDR1 is SEHNR and CDR2 is FQNEAQ (reference sequence).